These 31 T cell receptor beta chains were all obtained from the same sample, sequenced in a study of blood T cell repertoires in COVID-19. Sequencing used immunoSEQ multiplex PCR; TCRdb keeps in-frame clones, though not all of them. The data show about 140,000 clones, 60% to 85% seen once. The sequencing input was peripheral blood. The receptors were gathered from a man in his fifties with acute or convalescent COVID-19.

The chain has TRBV19 and TRBJ1-4; 8 nucleotides line up with TRBD1. V was pared by 5 bases and J by 0 bases, with 5 bases of the junction left unmatched. CDR1 and CDR2 from the germline V gene are LNHDA and SQIVND (reference sequence). The CDR3 contains 16 residues. The CDR3, as DNA: TGTGCCAGTAGTTGGACAGGGAAAACAACTAATGAAAAACTGTTTTTT. It codes for CASSWTGKTTNEKLFF.

This clone was observed once. The chain carries TRBV6-6 and TRBJ1-1; TRBD1 agrees at 7 bases. Germline CDR1 and CDR2: MNHNY and SVGAGI (reference sequence). This CDR3 has 18 residues. With V trimmed by 5 bases and J by 0 bases, 15 bases remained unmatched. The CDR3 nucleotides read TGTGCCAGCAGTCAAAGGGGAGGAGGGGGCCAGATGAACACTGAAGCTTTCTTT. Protein sequence: CASSQRGGGGQMNTEAFF.

This chain uses TRBV19 with TRBJ2-5; TRBD2 might be the D (6 bases). Trimming left V 3 bases short and J 4 bases short, with 9 bases between. The CDR3 consists of 13 residues. Germline V gives CDR1 LNHDA, CDR2 SQIVND (reference sequence). CDR3 residues: CASSMAGRETQYF. CDR3 coding DNA: TGTGCCAGTAGTATGGCGGGGAGAGAGACCCAGTACTTC.

This chain uses TRBV5-1 with TRBJ1-1; 11 bases line up with TRBD1. This CDR3 spans 15 amino acids. Germline V lookup: CDR1 SGHRS, CDR2 YFSETQ. The V and J ends lost 4 bases and 4 bases, in that order; junction bases with no gene match: 6. CDR3 residues: CASSPMGQGGTEAFF. DNA for the CDR3: TGCGCCAGCAGCCCCATGGGACAGGGGGGCACTGAAGCTTTCTTT.

The V and J genes are TRBV5-1 and TRBJ2-6; 12 bases are a match to TRBD1. Germline V gene lookup returns CDR1 SGHRS and CDR2 YFSETQ. Trimming cost V 0 bases and J 2 bases; bases outside gene matches: 3. The CDR3 runs to 18 residues. The CDR3 is CASSLGGQGAPGANVLTF. In nucleotides, the CDR3 is TGCGCCAGCAGCTTGGGGGGACAGGGGGCGCCTGGGGCCAACGTCCTGACTTTC.

This clone was seen once. The V and J genes are TRBV6-5 and TRBJ2-3; D remains ambiguous. Germline CDR1 reads MNHEY; CDR2 reads SVGAGI. The CDR3 is 14 amino acids. V gave up 6 bases and J gave up 2 bases, with 12 bases separating them. The CDR3 spells CASRYRHNTDTQYF. The CDR3 coding sequence is TGTGCCAGCAGATATAGACATAACACAGATACGCAGTATTTT.

V usage is TRBV5-4 and J usage is TRBJ2-1, with 11 nucleotides matching TRBD1. This CDR3 is 15 amino acids long. Looked up from germline, CDR1 is SGHNT and CDR2 is YYREEE (reference sequence). The trim removed 4 bases at V and 6 bases at J, leaving 6 bases unmatched. The CDR3 loop reads CASSGGGQGGNEQFF. The CDR3 DNA sequence: TGTGCCAGCAGCGGAGGGGGACAGGGGGGCAATGAGCAGTTCTTC.

This clone was found once. This chain uses TRBV7-2 with TRBJ2-3; 8 nucleotides line up with TRBD2. The trim removed 3 bases at V and 7 bases at J, leaving 6 bases unmatched. Germline CDR1 SGHTA, CDR2 FQGNSA. The CDR3 spans 14 residues. CDR3 sequence: CASSFTGGGNTQYF. The DNA for the CDR3 is TGTGCCAGCAGCTTCACCGGGGGGGGGAATACGCAGTATTTT.

This clone was recorded a few times. The gene calls are TRBV3-1 (or the pseudogene TRBV3-2) and TRBJ2-1, with 9 positions matching TRBD2. Germline trimming cut 1 base from V and 5 bases from J; bases unmatched to any gene: 6. The CDR3 has 16 amino acids. The V gene's germline CDR1 is LGHDT and CDR2 YNNKEL (reference sequence). The CDR3 protein is CASSQGRGGGNNEQFF. DNA of the CDR3: TGTGCCAGCAGCCAAGGACGCGGGGGGGGAAACAATGAGCAGTTCTTC.

This rearrangement joins TRBV3-1 (or the pseudogene TRBV3-2) to TRBJ2-3; TRBD2 matches at 11 bases. The V and J ends lost 4 bases and 2 bases, in that order; junction bases with no gene match: 5. The CDR3 runs to 16 residues. Germline-derived CDR1 and CDR2 are LGHDT and YNNKEL (reference sequence). CDR3 nucleotide sequence: TGTGCCAGCAGCCCAACTAGCGGGGGAAACACAGATACGCAGTATTTT. This sequence encodes CASSPTSGGNTDTQYF.

The chain couples TRBV30 to TRBJ1-3, with 10 nucleotides matching TRBD1. This CDR3 region has 15 residues. In germline, CDR1 is GTSNPN, CDR2 SVGIG (reference sequence). The junction had 2 bases not matched to a gene; V was cut back by 3 bases and J by 0 bases. The CDR3 DNA sequence: TGTGCCTGGAGCCGGACAGGGGGCTCTGGAAACACCATATATTTT. Amino acids: CAWSRTGGSGNTIYF.

This chain joins TRBV6-2 or TRBV6-3 and TRBJ2-3; D is ambiguous. CDR3 length: 15 residues. Germline V gene data show CDR1 as MNHEY and CDR2 as SVGEGT. Deletions cut 0 bases from V and 0 bases from J, with 7 bases between. DNA for the CDR3: TGTGCCAGCAGTTACTCTGAGACTAGCACAGATACGCAGTATTTT. This encodes CASSYSETSTDTQYF.

The V gene is TRBV9, the J gene TRBJ2-1; D unclear. Germline V gene data show CDR1 as SGDLS and CDR2 as YYNGEE. The germline V and J ends were trimmed by 0 bases and 7 bases, with 11 bases remaining between them. This CDR3 has 14 amino acids. CDR3 loop: CASSVATVNNEQFF. CDR3 nucleotide sequence: TGTGCCAGCAGCGTAGCTACAGTCAATAATGAGCAGTTCTTC. The full variable domain, completed using reference TRBV9 and TRBJ2-1, is DSGVTQTPKHLITATGQRVTLRCSPRSGDLSVYWYQQSLDQGLQFLIQYYNGEERAKGNILERFSAQQFPDLHSELNLSSLELGDSALYFCASSVATVNNEQFFGPGTRLTVL.

The chain links TRBV5-1 to TRBJ1-1, with 9 nucleotides matching TRBD1. Germline V gene lookup returns CDR1 SGHRS and CDR2 YFSETQ. CDR3 length: 14 residues. The trim removed 6 bases at V and 1 base at J, leaving 4 bases unmatched. The CDR3 sequence: CASMRDRANTEAFF. CDR3 DNA sequence: TGCGCCAGCATGCGGGACAGGGCGAACACTGAAGCTTTCTTT.

The chain recombines TRBV3-1 (or the pseudogene TRBV3-2) with TRBJ2-3; 8 bases match TRBD2. This CDR3 contains 16 residues. Germline CDR1 LGHDT, CDR2 YNNKEL (reference sequence). V lost 6 bases, J lost 2 bases, and 10 bases stayed unmatched. The CDR3 loop reads CASRSTRRGATDTQYF. The DNA for the CDR3 is TGTGCCAGCAGGTCGACTAGGCGGGGGGCCACAGATACGCAGTATTTT.

The V call is TRBV19, the J call TRBJ2-3, with 7 bases lining up with TRBD1. The CDR3 sequence is 14 residues long. Germline lookup yields CDR1 LNHDA and CDR2 SQIVND (reference sequence). With V trimmed by 4 bases and J by 3 bases, 4 bases remained unmatched. DNA of the CDR3: TGTGCCAGTAGTACCCGACAGGGTACAGATACGCAGTATTTT. This codes for CASSTRQGTDTQYF.

This chain joins TRBV30 and TRBJ2-5; 9 bases agree with TRBD2. The CDR3 extends over 15 amino acids. The germline CDR1 and CDR2 sequences are GTSNPN and SVGIG (reference sequence). J lost 5 bases, V lost 5 bases, and 12 bases had no gene match. CDR3 region: CAWCGGGLAGETQYF. In DNA form, the CDR3 reads TGTGCCTGGTGCGGGGGGGGGCTGGCAGGGGAGACCCAGTACTTC.

CDR3 region: CASSLGHGNYGYTF. The CDR3 nucleotides read TGTGCCAGCAGCTTGGGCCACGGAAACTATGGCTACACCTTC. The V and J genes are TRBV7-2 and TRBJ1-2; D unresolved. Trimming shortened V by 3 bases and J by 2 bases, and 10 bases separated the two germline ends. Germline CDR1 and CDR2: SGHTA and FQGNSA. The length of the CDR3 is 14 residues.

Remarks on this clone: In this CDR3 the conserved last residue, phenylalanine or tryptophan, is missing, so a read error is likely. The DNA is left out, because the CDR3 cannot be placed on it with certainty; the CDR3 is given as TCRdb lists it. V usage is TRBV6-6 and J usage is TRBJ2-7; the table's D call, TRBD1, was not checked against the DNA. The length of the CDR3 is 11 amino acids, counting both ends. Germline values: CDR1 MNHNY, CDR2 SVGAGI (reference sequence). CDR3 protein: CASSYGAASKI.

About this clone: The sample contains more than one DNA sequence encoding this CDR3. This rearrangement joins TRBV9 to TRBJ2-7, with D perhaps matching TRBD1 (5 bases). Trimming stripped 0 bases from V and 3 bases from J, with 10 bases between. Germline V lookup: CDR1 SGDLS, CDR2 YYNGEE. This CDR3 has 14 residues. CDR3 DNA sequence: TGTGCCAGCAGCGTAGCAGGCAGGGACTACGAGCAGTACTTC. Protein product: CASSVAGRDYEQYF.

The chain employs TRBV5-1 and TRBJ2-2; 7 positions match TRBD1. V gave up 4 bases and J gave up 6 bases; unmatched junction bases: 12. This CDR3 has 16 residues. CDR1 SGHRS and CDR2 YFSETQ come from the germline V gene. CDR3 nucleotides: TGCGCCAGCAGCCATCAACCGGGACAGAAAGCCGGGGAGCTGTTTTTT. This translates into CASSHQPGQKAGELFF.

The J gene is TRBJ2-3, the V gene TRBV25-1, with D possibly matching TRBD2 (5 bases). Germline CDR1 and CDR2: MGHDK and SYGVNS. The CDR3 has 14 residues. The V and J ends lost 3 bases and 4 bases respectively, with 11 bases between them. CDR3 in DNA: TGTGCCAGCAGTGATTCTCGAGGGTCAGATACGCAGTATTTT. Protein product: CASSDSRGSDTQYF. The complete variable domain, with remaining parts taken from reference TRBV25-1 and TRBJ2-3, reads EADIYQTPRYLVIGTGKKITLECSQTMGHDKMYWYQQDPGMELHLIHYSYGVNSTEKGDLSSESTVSRIRTEHFPLTLESARPSHTSQYLCASSDSRGSDTQYFGPGTRLTVL.

This clone appeared once. The V call is TRBV12-3 or TRBV12-4, the J call TRBJ1-1; TRBD1 matches 7 bases. V shed 6 bases and J 0 bases; nucleotides not matched to a gene: 1. The CDR3 is 13 amino acids. CDR3 protein: CASRGQLNTEAFF. The CDR3 DNA sequence: TGTGCCAGCAGGGGACAGTTGAACACTGAAGCTTTCTTT.

The CDR3 is CSVGTGAFNEKLFF. CDR3 DNA: TGCAGCGTAGGGACAGGAGCCTTTAATGAAAAACTGTTTTTT. The J gene is TRBJ1-4, the V gene TRBV29-1, with TRBD1 identical over 8 bases. Germline CDR1 is SQVTM and CDR2 is ANQGSEA. This CDR3 contains 14 residues. J was trimmed by 4 bases and V by 6 bases; bases with no gene match: 7. Together with reference TRBV29-1 and TRBJ1-4, the CDR3 gives the full variable domain: SAVISQKPSRDICQRGTSLTIQCQVDSQVTMMFWYRQQPGQSLTLIATANQGSEATYESGFVIDKFPISRPNLTFSTLTVSNMSPEDSSIYLCSVGTGAFNEKLFFGSGTQLSVL.

The chain's CDR3 is CASSGGTRDQPQHF. CDR3 DNA: TGTGCCAGCTCAGGGGGGACCAGGGATCAGCCCCAGCATTTT. V usage is TRBV2 and J usage is TRBJ1-5; 7 bases match TRBD1. V lost 8 bases and J lost 5; bases outside the gene matches: 9. Per germline, CDR1 SNHLY and CDR2 FYNNEI. The CDR3 totals 14 residues.

The J gene is TRBJ2-7, the V gene TRBV5-1, with D possibly matching TRBD1 (5 bases). Trimming stripped 5 bases from V and 1 base from J, with 13 bases between. Germline loops: CDR1 SGHRS, CDR2 YFSETQ. The CDR3 extends over 14 amino acids. DNA for the CDR3: TGCGCCAGCAGATCAGGGCCCGCTTCCTACGAGCAGTACTTC. This codes for CASRSGPASYEQYF.

This chain links TRBV5-5 with TRBJ1-4; no reliable D call. V gave up 2 bases and J gave up 0 bases, with 8 bases separating them. This CDR3 has 15 residues. From germline, CDR1 is SGHKS and CDR2 YYEKEE (reference sequence). The CDR3 nucleotides read TGTGCCAGCAGCTTTTTGACAACAACTAATGAAAAACTGTTTTTT. Protein sequence: CASSFLTTTNEKLFF.

This clone was observed a single time. V is TRBV28 and J is TRBJ1-3; 8 bases are shared with TRBD1. CDR1 and CDR2 (germline): MDHEN, SYDVKM. CDR3 length: 12 amino acids. After removal of 8 bases from V and 6 bases from J, the junction contained 3 bases not matched to a gene. CDR3 loop: CASGQGKNTIYF. In DNA, the CDR3 is TGTGCCAGCGGACAGGGAAAAAACACCATATATTTT.

The chain recombines TRBV6-5 with TRBJ1-4; D is uncertain. CDR1 is MNHEY and CDR2 is SVGAGI in the germline V gene. V was pared by 6 bases and J by 8 bases, with 13 bases between. There are 13 residues in the CDR3. The CDR3 spells CASRRTRGEKLFF. For the CDR3, the DNA is TGTGCCAGCAGGCGGACCCGAGGGGAAAAACTGTTTTTT.

This chain links TRBV5-1 with TRBJ2-3; 11 nucleotides agree with TRBD2. The V gene's germline CDR1 is SGHRS and CDR2 YFSETQ. Unmatched junction bases numbered 7, after V lost 4 bases and J lost 0 bases. This CDR3 comprises 17 residues. CDR3 in DNA: TGCGCCAGCAGCCTGTGGACTAGCGGGTCCAGCACAGATACGCAGTATTTT. Encoded protein: CASSLWTSGSSTDTQYF.

The chain employs TRBV3-1 (or the pseudogene TRBV3-2) and TRBJ2-2; 7 bases fit TRBD1. From germline, CDR1 is LGHDT and CDR2 YNNKEL (reference sequence). The CDR3 has 16 amino acids. After removal of 2 bases from V and 5 bases from J, the junction contained 8 bases not matched to a gene. CDR3 sequence (DNA): TGTGCCAGCAGCCAAACCCAACCACAGGGGACCGGGGAGCTGTTTTTT. Translated: CASSQTQPQGTGELFF.